Reported below is one T cell receptor (beta chain). Antigen unknown. The data originate from a study of cytomegalovirus exposure and HLA in healthy donors. Study results and caveats: The authors later found TCR association rates varying by HLA locus, with DRB1 most and HLA-C fewest.

Vbeta (60) and Jbeta (13) primers were used in the PCR. Only in-frame clones appear in the TCRdb table, and some are missing; sequencing was by immunoSEQ multiplex PCR. The sample contains 80,000 to 100,000 clones, around 80% of which appear only once. Trimming pared 3 bases from V and 6 bases from J, leaving 7 bases between. CDR1 is SGHDT, CDR2 YYEEEE, per germline. The CDR3 is made up of 13 amino acids. The chain combines TRBV5-6 with TRBJ1-6; no definite D call. The TCR comes from a male donor in good health and CMV-seropositive. The specimen was PBMCs. The CDR3 reads CASSSRANSPLHF. The DNA for the CDR3 is TGTGCCAGCAGCTCGAGGGCTAATTCACCCCTCCACTTT.